This TCR beta chain was obtained from a study of blood T cells in healthy people across ages. Alongside a J-beta primer mix, a sample-barcoded 5' primer served in a second PCR lasting 7 to 11 cycles. Researchers report that a template-switch adaptor with 12 random nucleotides tagged each cDNA molecule. TCRdb passed the 5' RACE reads through MiXCR, listing each CDR3 protein once. The data contain 1.5 million to 2 million distinct CDR3 sequences, 28% of them singletons. The study's findings and limits: Unsorted PBMC input precluded a conclusive naive versus antigen-experienced comparison. Getting older went along with TCR beta diversity per million T cells dropping roughly linearly.

In regard to this clonotype: Its specificity is unknown.

Sequenced sample: blood. The receptor was isolated from a woman in her 30s in good health.

CDR3 nucleotide sequence: TGTGCCAGCAGTGATCGCAGGCCTGGAAACACCATATATTTT. This translates into CASSDRRPGNTIYF. The chain combines TRBV25-1 with TRBJ1-3, with unresolved D. Trimming took 3 bases from V and 2 from J, leaving 8 bases between them. In germline, CDR1 is MGHDK, CDR2 SYGVNS. CDR3 length equals 14 residues.